This T cell receptor beta chain comes out of a study of CD8 T cells in Susac syndrome. The authors reverse transcribed roughly 0.5 to 1 ug RNA with random hexamers. MiXCR was run by TCRdb on the immunoSEQ multiplex PCR reads, yielding one entry per CDR3 protein. The sample lists 95,000 to 150,000 distinct CDR3 sequences, over 85% seen once, with over 0.2% in the top ten. Germline V CDR1 and CDR2: GTSNPN, SVGIG (reference sequence). The CDR3 contains 14 residues. Trimming cost V 5 bases and J 7 bases; bases outside gene matches: 14. This sequence was found in a human donor with Susac syndrome. This chain connects TRBV30 to TRBJ2-7, with 7 bases fitting TRBD2. The material sequenced was CD8+ T cells from PBMCs. CDR3 coding DNA: TGTGCCTGGCGACTGGGGCTAGCGGTGGGTGAGCAGTACTTC. Its translation is CAWRLGLAVGEQYF.